This T cell receptor beta chain was sequenced in a study of CD8+ T cells in alopecia areata. Study details: Treated individuals took tofacitinib by mouth, 5 to 10 mg twice daily. The duration of tofacitinib was 6 to 18 months, with 6 months off drug afterward. Study observations and caveats: Normal scalp had lower clonality than lesional scalp, with alopecia totalis/universalis lesions showing this most strongly.

Reverse transcription of extracted RNA yielded cDNA, which provided the sequencing template. The data were produced by immunoSEQ multiplex PCR, yet TCRdb's version contains in-frame clones alone and is incomplete. The table includes 150,000 to 190,000 clones, around half detected once. This clone was counted between two and nine times. Its antigen remains unknown. The CDR3 contains 17 residues. The germline CDR1 and CDR2 sequences are SEHNR and FQNEAQ (reference sequence). The junction had 14 bases not matched to a gene; V was cut back by 5 bases and J by 3 bases. The chain carries TRBV7-9 and TRBJ2-3; 7 nucleotides line up with TRBD2. Source: CD8+ T cells sorted from blood, taken at week 0. The receptor's source is a human donor with alopecia areata. CDR3 protein: CASSSSISGVGTDTQYF. The CDR3 nucleotides read TGTGCCAGCAGCAGCTCGATCAGCGGGGTGGGGACAGATACGCAGTATTTT. The whole variable domain, filled in from reference TRBV7-9 and TRBJ2-3, reads DTGVSQNPRHKITKRGQNVTFRCDPISEHNRLYWYRQTLGQGPEFLTYFQNEAQLEKSRLLSDRFSAERPKGSFSTLEIQRTEQGDSAMYLCASSSSISGVGTDTQYFGPGTRLTVL.